This T cell receptor (beta chain) appears in the sequencing data of a study of T-cell memory formation after mild COVID-19. Findings and limits, study-wide: CD4+ contracting clones were mainly CM and EM; CD8+ ones, EMRA.

Germline loops: CDR1 SGHTA, CDR2 FQGNSA. After removal of 5 bases from V and 0 bases from J, the junction contained 2 bases not matched to a gene. CDR3 length: 15 amino acids. As for this clonotype: The antigen is not known.

TCRdb analysed the 5' RACE reads with MiXCR anew, one entry per CDR3 protein. The sample has roughly 110,000 distinct CDR3 sequences, under 15% seen once. This TCR was recovered from a young man who had mild COVID-19 (a few samples of this study predate the infection). Cell type and time point are not known. This chain uses TRBV7-2 with TRBJ2-2; 8 bases align to TRBD2. Sequenced material: PBMCs or a T cell subset sorted from them (not recorded which). The CDR3 is CASSVLAANTGELFF. The CDR3 DNA reads as TGTGCCAGCAGCGTACTAGCGGCGAACACCGGGGAGCTGTTTTTT.